Each of the 20 T cell receptor beta chains below was sequenced from the same sample in a study of shared clonotypes between healthy human individuals. The protocol was immunoSEQ multiplex PCR, while the TCRdb copy is restricted to in-frame clones and leaves out a portion. The table has around 2,000,000 clones, approximately 95% seen once. CD45RO-negative, CCR7-positively selected cells formed the naive CD8 fraction, excluding terminally differentiated effector memory CD45RA+ cells. Specimen: naive CD8+ T cells sorted from blood. Receptor source: a man aged 18 to 35 in good health.

This chain joins TRBV5-6 and TRBJ1-1; D uncertain. The CDR3 spans 17 residues. In germline, CDR1 is SGHDT, CDR2 YYEEEE. The V and J ends lost 1 base and 6 bases respectively, with 22 bases between them. The DNA of the CDR3 is TGTGCCAGCAGCTTGCTATTGGGGAAGAAGTGGTCGGCTGAAGCTTTCTTT. It encodes CASSLLLGKKWSAEAFF. The full variable domain, with the rest looked up from reference TRBV5-6 and TRBJ1-1, is DAGVTQSPTHLIKTRGQQVTLRCSPKSGHDTVSWYQQALGQGPQFIFQYYEEEERQRGNFPDRFSGHQFPNYSSELNVNALLLGDSALYLCASSLLLGKKWSAEAFFGQGTRLTVV.

As DNA, the CDR3 is TGTGCCAGCAGCCCGGGGGGGAGTGATGAGCAGTTCTTC. This encodes CASSPGGSDEQFF. V usage is TRBV13 and J usage is TRBJ2-1, with 8 nucleotides matching TRBD2. Germline V gene sequence: CDR1 PRHDT, CDR2 FYEKMQ (reference sequence). CDR3 size: 13 residues. With 5 bases clipped from V and 8 bases from J, the junction kept 5 bases outside the gene matches.

The V and J genes are TRBV4-1 and TRBJ1-1; D is ambiguous. The CDR3 length is 15 residues. CDR1 is MGHRA, CDR2 YSYEKL, per germline. V lost 0 bases and J 4 bases, leaving 12 bases between the germline ends. CDR3 DNA: TGCGCCAGCAGCCAAGACGGAGGATGGAGCACTGAAGCTTTCTTT. This gives the protein CASSQDGGWSTEAFF.

The CDR3 sequence is CASCTGSMDTEAFF. CDR3 in DNA: TGTGCCAGTTGTACAGGGTCTATGGACACTGAAGCTTTCTTT. This chain joins TRBV19 and TRBJ1-1; D perhaps matches TRBD1 (6 bases). The CDR3 covers 14 residues. Germline values: CDR1 LNHDA, CDR2 SQIVND (reference sequence). The V end lost 8 bases, the J end lost 3 bases, and 16 bases lay between the germline ends.

This chain joins TRBV13 and TRBJ1-2; D is ambiguous. V dropped 0 bases and J dropped 0 bases, with 14 bases sitting between them. The CDR3 runs 17 residues. CDR1 PRHDT and CDR2 FYEKMQ come from the germline V gene (reference sequence). The DNA of the CDR3 is TGTGCCAGCAGCTTAGGCTTTGCAGGCCCAGCTAACTATGGCTACACCTTC. Translation gives CASSLGFAGPANYGYTF.

A note on this clone: Other nucleotide sequences in the sample specify the same CDR3. The chain links TRBV5-1 to TRBJ1-1, with D hard to call. This CDR3 is built from 14 residues. The V gene's germline CDR1 is SGHRS and CDR2 YFSETQ. Trimming stripped 0 bases from V and 0 bases from J, with 6 bases between. This chain's CDR3 is CASSLGQMNTEAFF. DNA of the CDR3: TGCGCCAGCAGCTTGGGGCAGATGAACACTGAAGCTTTCTTT.

V usage is TRBV9 and J usage is TRBJ2-7; no reliable D call. Germline CDR1 SGDLS, CDR2 YYNGEE. The CDR3 is 13 amino acids. V dropped 4 bases and J dropped 4 bases, with 12 bases sitting between them. The CDR3 region has the DNA TGTGCCAGCAGCCAAGACGGAACTTACGAGCAGTACTTC. Protein sequence: CASSQDGTYEQYF.

Points on this clone: Other DNA sequences in this specimen translate into the identical CDR3. The chain recombines TRBV4-1 with TRBJ1-2, with a weak D call TRBD1 (5 bases). The V and J ends lost 0 bases and 5 bases respectively, with 10 bases between them. CDR3 length: 14 amino acids. The germline CDR1 and CDR2 sequences are MGHRA and YSYEKL. The CDR3 sequence is CASSQESGIYGYTF. The CDR3 nucleotides are TGCGCCAGCAGCCAAGAATCAGGGATTTATGGCTACACCTTC.

The J gene is TRBJ2-7, the V gene TRBV2, with a weak D call TRBD2 (6 bases). There are 12 residues in the CDR3. Germline lookup yields CDR1 SNHLY and CDR2 FYNNEI. V was cut by 7 bases and J by 6 bases, with 13 bases left in between. The chain's CDR3 is CASMLGTLEQYF. The CDR3, as DNA: TGTGCCAGCATGCTTGGGACTCTCGAGCAGTACTTC.

The chain employs TRBV29-1 and TRBJ2-5, with 7 bases matching TRBD1. The CDR3 has 13 amino acids. Germline-derived CDR1 and CDR2 are SQVTM and ANQGSEA. V lost 2 bases, J lost 6 bases, and 6 bases stayed unmatched. The DNA of the CDR3 is TGCAGCGTTGAACCCGACAGGGTGAAGACCCAGTACTTC. This translates into CSVEPDRVKTQYF. Together with reference TRBV29-1 and TRBJ2-5, the CDR3 gives the full variable domain: SAVISQKPSRDICQRGTSLTIQCQVDSQVTMMFWYRQQPGQSLTLIATANQGSEATYESGFVIDKFPISRPNLTFSTLTVSNMSPEDSSIYLCSVEPDRVKTQYFGPGTRLLVL.

The V and J genes are TRBV27 and TRBJ2-7; TRBD1 agrees at 9 bases. The germline CDR1 and CDR2 sequences are MNHEY and SMNVEV (reference sequence). J lost 3 bases, V lost 4 bases, and 7 bases had no gene match. The CDR3 is 15 residues long. In DNA form, the CDR3 reads TGTGCCAGCAGTTCCCCGGGACAGGGTGACTACGAGCAGTACTTC. This codes for CASSSPGQGDYEQYF.

Details on this clone: Other DNA sequences of this sample code for an identical CDR3. The chain uses TRBV27 and TRBJ2-7, with TRBD1 as a possible D gene (6 bases). CDR1 and CDR2 from the germline V gene are MNHEY and SMNVEV (reference sequence). The CDR3 totals 15 residues. Trimming took 3 bases from V and 1 from J, leaving 13 bases between them. In DNA, the CDR3 is TGTGCCAGCAGTTTTAGTGGGCAGGGGTCCTACGAGCAGTACTTC. Protein sequence: CASSFSGQGSYEQYF.

V usage is TRBV4-1 and J usage is TRBJ2-7; D is undetermined. The CDR3 length is 13 residues. CDR1 MGHRA and CDR2 YSYEKL come from the germline V gene. The V end was cut by 4 bases, the J end by 3 bases, with 10 bases between. The CDR3, as DNA: TGCGCCAGCAGCCTACAGACCAACTACGAGCAGTACTTC. It specifies CASSLQTNYEQYF.

V usage is TRBV10-3 and J usage is TRBJ2-1; D is unresolved. Germline-derived CDR1 and CDR2 are ENHRY and SYGVKD. This CDR3 spans 14 amino acids. V dropped 4 bases and J dropped 0 bases, with 7 bases sitting between them. The CDR3 coding sequence is TGTGCCATCAGTGGTGAAATCTCCTACAATGAGCAGTTCTTC. Translating it yields CAISGEISYNEQFF.

This chain connects TRBV5-6 to TRBJ2-1; D is unclear. CDR3 length equals 13 residues. V lost 0 bases to trimming and J lost 10 bases, with 11 bases between them. Looked up from germline, CDR1 is SGHDT and CDR2 is YYEEEE. CDR3 residues: CASSLGLGYEQFF. DNA for the CDR3: TGTGCCAGCAGCTTGGGCCTGGGATACGAGCAGTTCTTC.

In its sample, this clone was seen once. The chain has TRBV21-1 and TRBJ1-2; the D call of TRBD1 is as the table states it, not checked on the DNA. TRBV21-1 constitutes a pseudogene. The CDR3 is made up of 13 amino acids. The CDR3 sequence is CASEQTCVDGYTF. The CDR3, as DNA: TGTGCCAGCGAACAGACATGTGTGGATGGCTACACCTTC.

This clone was detected once. The chain couples TRBV27 to TRBJ2-3; D remains unclear. The CDR3 covers 14 residues. Trimming took off 2 bases at V and 2 bases at J, with 8 bases between the two ends. CDR1 and CDR2 from the germline V gene are MNHEY and SMNVEV (reference sequence). The CDR3 nucleotides read TGTGCCAGCAGTTTAAGCCCTCACACAGATACGCAGTATTTT. Translating it yields CASSLSPHTDTQYF.

This chain links TRBV23-1 with TRBJ2-3; the D gene is possibly TRBD1 (5 bases). TRBV23-1 is designated an ORF whose function remains uncertain. V lost 3 bases and J 6 bases, leaving 10 bases between the germline ends. This CDR3 comprises 13 residues. The CDR3 loop reads CASSQHGADTQYF. The CDR3 DNA is TGCGCCAGCAGTCAGCATGGGGCGGATACGCAGTATTTT.

This chain links TRBV4-2 with TRBJ2-1; D not certain. CDR3 size: 15 residues. V was shortened by 0 bases and J by 0 bases, with 6 bases between the two germline ends. The germline V gene has CDR1 LGHNA and CDR2 YNFKEQ. CDR3 loop: CASSQDFGSYNEQFF. The CDR3 bases are TGTGCCAGCAGCCAAGATTTCGGCTCCTACAATGAGCAGTTCTTC.

The chain joins TRBV6-7 to TRBJ2-7, with D unresolved. TRBV6-7 is an open reading frame, and its role is uncertain. There are 16 residues in the CDR3. V lost 0 bases and J lost 2, with 14 bases in between. CDR3 amino acids: CASSYSTDRQTYEQYF. The CDR3 nucleotides are TGTGCCAGCAGTTACTCGACTGATAGGCAAACCTACGAGCAGTACTTC.